This TCR beta chain comes out of a study of T cell repertoires in cytomegalovirus infection. This clonotype has just a few counts. TCRdb independently ran MiXCR on the reads; one entry per CDR3 protein. The table includes 400,000 or so distinct CDR3 sequences, less than 20% detected once. The CDR3 is made up of 16 amino acids. Germline V gene data show CDR1 as MDHEN and CDR2 as SYDVKM. Trimming took 2 bases from V and 7 from J, leaving 17 bases between them. The chain employs TRBV28 and TRBJ1-4; D is ambiguous. Sample: PBMCs. This TCR derives from a human donor in good health (CMV status not recorded). Some clones in this sample may be carry-over from other donors' samples. For the CDR3, the DNA is TGTGCCAGCAGTTTACTCGGTGGGGAATGGGGTGAAAAACTGTTTTTT. This codes for CASSLLGGEWGEKLFF. Using reference TRBV28 and TRBJ1-4 for the parts outside the CDR3, the full variable domain is DVKVTQSSRYLVKRTGEKVFLECVQDMDHENMFWYRQDPGLGLRLIYFSYDVKMKEKGDIPEGYSVSREKKERFSLILESASTNQTSMYLCASSLLGGEWGEKLFFGSGTQLSVL.